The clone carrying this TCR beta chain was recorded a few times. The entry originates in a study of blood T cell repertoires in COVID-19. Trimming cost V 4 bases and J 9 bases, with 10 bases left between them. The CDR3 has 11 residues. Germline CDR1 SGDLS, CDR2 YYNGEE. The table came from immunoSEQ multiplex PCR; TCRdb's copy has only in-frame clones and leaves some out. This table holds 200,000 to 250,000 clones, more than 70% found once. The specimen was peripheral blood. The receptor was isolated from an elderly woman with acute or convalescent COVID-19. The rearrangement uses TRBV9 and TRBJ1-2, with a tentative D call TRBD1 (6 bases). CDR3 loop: CASSSDSRYTF. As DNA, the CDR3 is TGTGCCAGCAGCTCGGACAGTCGCTACACCTTC.